This T cell receptor (beta chain) was recovered during a study of blood T cell repertoires in COVID-19. Study overall: The United States, Italy and Spain supplied acute and convalescent COVID-19 samples.

Only in-frame clones appear in the TCRdb table, and some are missing; sequencing was by immunoSEQ multiplex PCR. The profile covers about 200,000 clones, with 65% to 90% appearing a single time and about 4% taken by the ten largest. Germline assignment: CDR1 LGHNA and CDR2 YNFKEQ. Trimming cost V 0 bases and J 5 bases; bases outside gene matches: 6. The CDR3 runs 17 residues. V usage is TRBV4-2 and J usage is TRBJ2-3, with 12 nucleotides matching TRBD2. The sequence was obtained from a woman in her 30s who had been exposed to COVID-19. Specimen: PBMCs or T cells enriched from blood (not recorded which). Here the CDR3 reads CASSQDPASGGGDTQYF. The CDR3 bases are TGTGCCAGCAGCCAAGATCCTGCTAGCGGGGGGGGAGATACGCAGTATTTT.